The rows below give T cell receptor beta chains drawn from one sample of a study of a mutant IDH1 vaccine in newly diagnosed glioma. Using immunoSEQ multiplex PCR, the repertoire was profiled, and TCRdb retains in-frame clones only, with some absent. The sample shows around 40,000 clones, more than 80% of them seen only once. These TCRs' antigens remain unknown. The sample consisted of PBMCs, taken from a glioma patient whose treatment included an IDH1 peptide vaccine. The receptors were gathered from a man in his forties or fifties with glioma. CDR3s include the opening cysteine and the closing phenylalanine or tryptophan. Size tells how often a clone was seen (once, few, many) or the class of an expanded clone, and some rows leave it out.

clone size	V gene	J gene	CDR3 protein
-	TRBV5-1	TRBJ2-3	CASSWGLAGATDTQYF
-	TRBV6-6	TRBJ2-7	CASSYSGLSEQYF
few	TRBV10-3	TRBJ1-5	CAISEQGRGANQPQHF
-	TRBV9	TRBJ2-2	CASSLGTGQTGELFF
-	TRBV5-4	TRBJ2-2	CASSLGASGPSNTGELFF
once	TRBV27	TRBJ1-1	CASSFSGTGKAFF
few	TRBV30	TRBJ1-1	CAWSTGGTEAFF
-	TRBV2	TRBJ2-1	CASGGTYNEQFF
-	TRBV20-1	TRBJ1-2	CSARKPDGYTF
-	TRBV7-2	TRBJ2-1	CASSISGPGEQFF
-	TRBV7-8	TRBJ1-6	CASSLEQGGSPLHF
-	TRBV7-2	TRBJ1-4	CASSSRTGAKLFF
-	TRBV5-1	TRBJ2-5	CASSLKGGETQYF
-	TRBV9	TRBJ2-2	CASSVGVGEFTGELFF
-	TRBV18	TRBJ2-7	CASSPRDAYEQYF
-	TRBV10-3	TRBJ2-1	CAISLGYSYNEQFF
-	TRBV7-9	TRBJ2-2	CASSSEDRRGIGELFF
-	TRBV15	TRBJ2-2	CATSRDLGDPGELFF
-	TRBV19	TRBJ2-5	CAAGVGWETQYF
once	TRBV27	TRBJ2-7	CASSELAGPYEQYF
-	TRBV15	TRBJ1-5	CATSGGRDQPQHF
-	TRBV5-1	TRBJ2-3	CASSEGTSGVDTQYF
-	TRBV5-1	TRBJ2-1	CASSSIAGGHEQFF
-	TRBV2	TRBJ1-5	CASSEEQGAGQPQHF
-	TRBV5-1	TRBJ2-1	CASSLAQGGSNEQFF
-	TRBV28	TRBJ2-7	CASSSGQSYEQYF
-	TRBV27	TRBJ1-2	CASSLEGGDYGYTF
-	TRBV11-2	TRBJ2-1	CASNPPGTNEQFF
-	TRBV18	TRBJ2-5	CASSLPQKPGLAAQETQYF
-	TRBV7-9	TRBJ1-1	CASSLQGSNTEAFF